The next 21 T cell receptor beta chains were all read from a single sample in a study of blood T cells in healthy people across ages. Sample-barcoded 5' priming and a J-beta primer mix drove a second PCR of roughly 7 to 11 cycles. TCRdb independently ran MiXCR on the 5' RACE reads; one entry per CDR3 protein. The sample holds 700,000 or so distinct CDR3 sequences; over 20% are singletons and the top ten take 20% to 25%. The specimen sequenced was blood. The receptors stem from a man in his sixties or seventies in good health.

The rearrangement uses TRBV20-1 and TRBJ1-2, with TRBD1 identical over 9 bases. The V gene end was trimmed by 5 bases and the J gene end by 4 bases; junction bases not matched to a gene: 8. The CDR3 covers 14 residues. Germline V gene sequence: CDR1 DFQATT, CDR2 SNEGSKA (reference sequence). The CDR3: CSARRTGEFYGYTF. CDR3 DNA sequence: TGCAGTGCTCGCCGGACAGGGGAGTTCTATGGCTACACCTTC.

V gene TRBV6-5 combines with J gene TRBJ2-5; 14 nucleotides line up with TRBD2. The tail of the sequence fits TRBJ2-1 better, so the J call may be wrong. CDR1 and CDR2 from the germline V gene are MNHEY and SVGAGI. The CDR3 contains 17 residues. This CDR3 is CASSYPGLAGVAREQFF. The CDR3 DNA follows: TGTGCCAGCAGTTACCCGGGACTAGCGGGAGTTGCCCGTGAGCAGTTCTTC.

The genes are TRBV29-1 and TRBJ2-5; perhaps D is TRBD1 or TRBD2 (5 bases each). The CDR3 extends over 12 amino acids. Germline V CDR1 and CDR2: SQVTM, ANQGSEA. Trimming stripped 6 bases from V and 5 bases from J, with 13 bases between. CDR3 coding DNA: TGCAGCGTCGCCGTTGGGGACGAGACCCAGTACTTC. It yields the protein CSVAVGDETQYF.

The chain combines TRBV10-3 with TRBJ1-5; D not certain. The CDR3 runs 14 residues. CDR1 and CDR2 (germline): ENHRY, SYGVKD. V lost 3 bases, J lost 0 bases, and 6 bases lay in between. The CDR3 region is CAISEDGSNQPQHF. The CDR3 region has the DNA TGTGCCATCAGTGAAGACGGTAGCAATCAGCCCCAGCATTTT.

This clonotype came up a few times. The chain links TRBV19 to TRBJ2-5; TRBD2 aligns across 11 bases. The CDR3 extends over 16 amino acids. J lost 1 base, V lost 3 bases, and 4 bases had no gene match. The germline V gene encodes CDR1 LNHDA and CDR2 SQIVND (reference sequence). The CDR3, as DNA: TGTGCCAGTAGTATCGGGACTAGCGGCACCCAAGAGACCCAGTACTTC. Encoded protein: CASSIGTSGTQETQYF. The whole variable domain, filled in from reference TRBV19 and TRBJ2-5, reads DGGITQSPKYLFRKEGQNVTLSCEQNLNHDAMYWYRQDPGQGLRLIYYSQIVNDFQKGDIAEGYSVSREKKESFPLTVTSAQKNPTAFYLCASSIGTSGTQETQYFGPGTRLLVL.

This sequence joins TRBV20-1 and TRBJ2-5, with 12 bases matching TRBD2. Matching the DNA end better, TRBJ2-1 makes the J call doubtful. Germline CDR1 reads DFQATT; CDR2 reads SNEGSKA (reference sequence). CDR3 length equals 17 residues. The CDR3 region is CSARDPKTSGRHNEQFF. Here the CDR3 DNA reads TGCAGTGCTAGAGATCCCAAGACTAGCGGGAGACACAATGAGCAGTTCTTC.

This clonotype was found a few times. The CDR3 spells CASSARSGSITDTQYF. In DNA form, the CDR3 reads TGTGCCAGCAGCGCAAGAAGCGGGAGCATCACAGATACGCAGTATTTT. The V call is TRBV9, the J call TRBJ2-3, with 8 bases aligning to TRBD2. The germline CDR1 and CDR2 sequences are SGDLS and YYNGEE. The CDR3 is made up of 16 amino acids. V dropped 3 bases and J dropped 2; count of bases not matched to a gene: 8.

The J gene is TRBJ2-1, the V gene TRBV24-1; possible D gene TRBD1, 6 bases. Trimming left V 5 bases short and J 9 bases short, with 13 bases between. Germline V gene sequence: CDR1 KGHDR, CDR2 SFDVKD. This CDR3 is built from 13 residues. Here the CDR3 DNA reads TGTGCCACCAGTGGCACAGGGCCCTTTGAGCAGTTCTTC. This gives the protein CATSGTGPFEQFF.

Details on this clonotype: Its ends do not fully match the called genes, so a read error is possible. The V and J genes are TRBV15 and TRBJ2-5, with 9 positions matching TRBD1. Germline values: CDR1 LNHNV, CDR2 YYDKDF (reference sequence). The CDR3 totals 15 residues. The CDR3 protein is CASSKDRGHQETQYF. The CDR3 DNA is TGTGCCTCCAGCAAGGACAGGGGTCACCAAGAGACCCAGTACTTC.

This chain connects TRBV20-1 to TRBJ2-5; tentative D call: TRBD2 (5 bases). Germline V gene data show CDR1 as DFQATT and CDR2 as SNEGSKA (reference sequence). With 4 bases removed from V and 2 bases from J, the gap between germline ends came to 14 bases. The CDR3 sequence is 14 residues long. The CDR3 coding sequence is TGCAGTGCTAATGGAGGAGAAGGGCAAGAGACCCAGTACTTC. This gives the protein CSANGGEGQETQYF.

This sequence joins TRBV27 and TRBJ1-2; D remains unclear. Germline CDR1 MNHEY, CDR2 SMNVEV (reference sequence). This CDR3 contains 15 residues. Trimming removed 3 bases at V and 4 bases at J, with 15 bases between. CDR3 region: CASSFGRPALYGYTF. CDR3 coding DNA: TGTGCCAGCAGTTTCGGACGGCCGGCCCTCTATGGCTACACCTTC.

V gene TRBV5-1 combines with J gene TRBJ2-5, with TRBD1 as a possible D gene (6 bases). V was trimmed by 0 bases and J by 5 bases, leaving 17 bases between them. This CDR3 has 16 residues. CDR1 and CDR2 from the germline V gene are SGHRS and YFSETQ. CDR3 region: CASSLGTTGIGETQYF. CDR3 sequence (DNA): TGCGCCAGCAGCTTGGGGACAACAGGGATCGGGGAGACCCAGTACTTC.

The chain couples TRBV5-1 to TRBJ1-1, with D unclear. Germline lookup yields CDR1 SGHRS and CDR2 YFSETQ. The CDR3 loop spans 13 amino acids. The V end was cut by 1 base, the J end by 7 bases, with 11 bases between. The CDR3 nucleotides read TGCGCCAGCAGCTTGTCGGCTTTTAATGAAGCTTTCTTT. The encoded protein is CASSLSAFNEAFF. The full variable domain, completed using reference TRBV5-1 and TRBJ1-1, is KAGVTQTPRYLIKTRGQQVTLSCSPISGHRSVSWYQQTPGQGLQFLFEYFSETQRNKGNFPGRFSGRQFSNSRSEMNVSTLELGDSALYLCASSLSAFNEAFFGQGTRLTVV.

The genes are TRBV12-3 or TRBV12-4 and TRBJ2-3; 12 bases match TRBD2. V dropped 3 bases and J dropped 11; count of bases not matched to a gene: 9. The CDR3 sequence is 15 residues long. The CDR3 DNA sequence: TGTGCCAGCAGTTTGACTAGCGGGAGCACAGATGTGCAGTATTTT. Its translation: CASSLTSGSTDVQYF.

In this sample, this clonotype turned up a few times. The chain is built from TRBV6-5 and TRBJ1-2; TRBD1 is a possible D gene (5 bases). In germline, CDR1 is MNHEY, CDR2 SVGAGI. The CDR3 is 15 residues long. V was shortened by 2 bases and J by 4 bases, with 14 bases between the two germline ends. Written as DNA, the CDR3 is TGTGCCAGCAGTTACGGCCCGTCAGGGACCTATGGCTACACCTTC. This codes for CASSYGPSGTYGYTF.

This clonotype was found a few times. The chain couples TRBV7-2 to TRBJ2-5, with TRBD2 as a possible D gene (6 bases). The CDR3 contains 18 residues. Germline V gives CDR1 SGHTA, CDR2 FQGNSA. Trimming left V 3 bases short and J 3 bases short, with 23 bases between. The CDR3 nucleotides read TGTGCCAGCAGCTTTCACGGAGGGTCCGGAGGCTGGGAAGAGACCCAGTACTTC. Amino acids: CASSFHGGSGGWEETQYF.

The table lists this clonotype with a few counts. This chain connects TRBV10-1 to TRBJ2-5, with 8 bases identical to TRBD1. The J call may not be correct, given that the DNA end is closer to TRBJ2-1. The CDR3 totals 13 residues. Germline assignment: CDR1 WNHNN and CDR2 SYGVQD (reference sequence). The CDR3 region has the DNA TGCGCCAGCAGTCGGACAGGGTTCGGTGAGCAGTTCTTC. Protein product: CASSRTGFGEQFF.

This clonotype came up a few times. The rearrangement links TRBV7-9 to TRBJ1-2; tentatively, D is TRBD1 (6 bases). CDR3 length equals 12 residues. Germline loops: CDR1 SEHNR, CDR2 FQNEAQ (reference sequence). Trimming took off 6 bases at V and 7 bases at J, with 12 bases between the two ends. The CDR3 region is CASSSGQLGYTF. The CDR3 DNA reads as TGTGCCAGCAGTTCTGGACAGCTTGGCTACACCTTC.

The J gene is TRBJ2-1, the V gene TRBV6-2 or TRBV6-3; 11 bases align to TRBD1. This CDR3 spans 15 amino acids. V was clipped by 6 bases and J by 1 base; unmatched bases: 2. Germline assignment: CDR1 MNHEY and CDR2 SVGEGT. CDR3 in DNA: TGTGCCAGCAGGCGGGACAGGGGGTCCTACAATGAGCAGTTCTTC. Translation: CASRRDRGSYNEQFF.

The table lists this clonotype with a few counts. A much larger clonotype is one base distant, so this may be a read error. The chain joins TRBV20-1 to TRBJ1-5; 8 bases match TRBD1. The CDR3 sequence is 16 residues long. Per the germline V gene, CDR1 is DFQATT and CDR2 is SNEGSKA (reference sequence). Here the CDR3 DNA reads TGCAGTGCTCCTCCGTCCGGGACAGGTGACAATCGGCCCCAGCATTTT. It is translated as CSAPPSGTGDNRPQHF.

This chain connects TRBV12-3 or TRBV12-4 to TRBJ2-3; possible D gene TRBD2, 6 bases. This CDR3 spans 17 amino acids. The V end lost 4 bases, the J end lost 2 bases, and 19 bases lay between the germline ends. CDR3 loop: CASSSTGGWTHTDTQYF. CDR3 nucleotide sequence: TGTGCCAGCAGTTCGACCGGGGGTTGGACCCACACAGATACGCAGTATTTT.